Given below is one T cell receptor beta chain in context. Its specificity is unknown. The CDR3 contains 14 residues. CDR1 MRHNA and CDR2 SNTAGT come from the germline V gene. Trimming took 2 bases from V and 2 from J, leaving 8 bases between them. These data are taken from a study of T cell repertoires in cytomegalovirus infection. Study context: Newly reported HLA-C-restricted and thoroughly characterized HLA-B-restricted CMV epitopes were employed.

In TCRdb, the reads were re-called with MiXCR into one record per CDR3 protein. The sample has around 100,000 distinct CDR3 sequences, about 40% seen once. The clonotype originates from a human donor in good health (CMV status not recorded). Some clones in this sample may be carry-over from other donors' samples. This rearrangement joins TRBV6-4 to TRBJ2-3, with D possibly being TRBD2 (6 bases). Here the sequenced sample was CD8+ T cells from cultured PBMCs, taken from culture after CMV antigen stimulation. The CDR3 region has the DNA TGTGCCAGCAGTGACGGCGGGGACACAGATACGCAGTATTTT. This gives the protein CASSDGGDTDTQYF.